Shown below are 23 T cell receptor beta chains from a single sample sequenced in a study of identical twins. TCRdb analysed the 5' RACE reads with MiXCR anew, one entry per CDR3 protein. The sample yields about 700,000 distinct CDR3 sequences, less than 7% seen once. Sequenced: naive T cells sorted from blood. The receptors derive from a man between 18 and 29 years old in good health.

This clonotype has at least ten counts. The chain has TRBV20-1 and TRBJ2-7; a possible D gene is TRBD1 (6 bases). CDR3 length: 15 amino acids. Germline CDR1 reads DFQATT; CDR2 reads SNEGSKA (reference sequence). Trimming took off 0 bases at V and 0 bases at J, with 12 bases between the two ends. The CDR3 region is CSARDLTGRSYEQYV. CDR3 DNA sequence: TGCAGTGCTAGAGATTTGACAGGTCGCTCCTACGAGCAGTACGTC.

This clonotype was recorded at least ten times. The CDR3 DNA sequence: TGTGCCAGCAACCCCGGGACAGGGAGGCTCGAGACCCAGTACTTC. This translates into CASNPGTGRLETQYF. The gene calls are TRBV5-5 and TRBJ2-5, with 9 nucleotides matching TRBD1. The CDR3 sequence is 15 residues long. The V segment lost 6 bases and the J segment 5 bases; nucleotides outside the gene matches: 11. Germline V gene data show CDR1 as SGHKS and CDR2 as YYEKEE (reference sequence).

V usage is TRBV11-2 and J usage is TRBJ2-1; 10 nucleotides match TRBD2. Germline assignment: CDR1 SGHAT and CDR2 FQNNGV. J lost 7 bases, V lost 5 bases, and 11 bases had no gene match. The CDR3 consists of 16 residues. The CDR3 nucleotides are TGTGCCAGCAGCGATATTAGCGGGAGGAGGGAGAATGAGCAGTTCTTC. Its protein product is CASSDISGRRENEQFF. The full variable domain, its missing parts supplied by reference TRBV11-2 and TRBJ2-1, is EAGVAQSPRYKIIEKRQSVAFWCNPISGHATLYWYQQILGQGPKLLIQFQNNGVVDDSQLPKDRFSAERLKGVDSTLKIQPAKLEDSAVYLCASSDISGRRENEQFFGPGTRLTVL.

In its sample, this clonotype was seen a few times. V gene TRBV20-1 combines with J gene TRBJ2-6; either TRBD1 or TRBD2 may supply D (5 bases each). The germline V gene has CDR1 DFQATT and CDR2 SNEGSKA (reference sequence). There are 15 residues in the CDR3. V dropped 1 base and J dropped 1 base, with 8 bases sitting between them. The CDR3 DNA reads TGCAGTGCTAGAGCCAGGGAGTCTGGGGCCAACGTCCTGACTTTC. Amino acid sequence: CSARARESGANVLTF.

This clonotype was detected ten times or more. The V gene is TRBV5-5, the J gene TRBJ2-2; D unresolved. Germline V gives CDR1 SGHKS, CDR2 YYEKEE (reference sequence). Deletions cut 1 base from V and 7 bases from J, with 5 bases between. This CDR3 has 12 residues. DNA of the CDR3: TGTGCCAGCAGCTTGCCAGGCGGGGAGCTGTTTTTT. Translating gives CASSLPGGELFF.

The chain couples TRBV24-1 to TRBJ2-1; TRBD1 aligns across 7 bases. This CDR3 is built from 14 residues. Trimming cost V 7 bases and J 8 bases; bases outside gene matches: 10. The germline V gene encodes CDR1 KGHDR and CDR2 SFDVKD. In DNA form, the CDR3 reads TGTGCCACCAGATCCGGGACAGAGATTGATGAGCAGTTCTTC. It encodes CATRSGTEIDEQFF.

This clonotype was observed at least ten times. The V and J genes are TRBV12-3 or TRBV12-4 and TRBJ2-5; D gene unclear. Trimming took 7 bases from V and 5 from J, leaving 14 bases between them. CDR3 length equals 13 residues. The CDR3 here is CASIPANGETQYF. The CDR3 DNA is TGTGCCAGCATCCCGGCCAACGGGGAGACCCAGTACTTC.

This clonotype has ten or more counts. The chain employs TRBV12-3 or TRBV12-4 and TRBJ2-3; D uncertain. Deletions cut 3 bases from V and 7 bases from J, with 8 bases between. The CDR3 sequence is 12 residues long. The CDR3 sequence: CASSFDAYTQYF. The CDR3, as DNA: TGTGCCAGCAGTTTCGACGCCTATACGCAGTATTTT.

This clonotype was seen many times. The chain recombines TRBV12-3 or TRBV12-4 with TRBJ1-6, with a tentative D call TRBD1 (6 bases). The CDR3 is 15 residues long. Trimming cost V 3 bases and J 7 bases, with 13 bases left between them. CDR3 nucleotides: TGTGCCAGCAGTTTTACGGCAGGGGAGAATTCACCCCTCCACTTT. Translated: CASSFTAGENSPLHF.

The chain recombines TRBV7-6 with TRBJ2-3; no definite D call. V lost 5 bases, J lost 4 bases, and 16 bases lay in between. This CDR3 contains 15 residues. Germline V gene lookup returns CDR1 SGHVS and CDR2 FNYEAQ. The CDR3 here is CASSQDTIKPDTQYF. DNA of the CDR3: TGTGCCAGCAGCCAAGATACCATAAAGCCAGATACGCAGTATTTT.

This clonotype was detected ten times or more. The V and J genes are TRBV28 and TRBJ2-1; D call uncertain. The CDR3 extends over 14 amino acids. V was pared by 10 bases and J by 1 base, with 14 bases between. Germline lookup yields CDR1 MDHEN and CDR2 SYDVKM. CDR3 loop: CATQELGSYNEQFF. CDR3 sequence (DNA): TGTGCCACCCAAGAATTAGGGTCCTACAATGAGCAGTTCTTC.

The gene calls are TRBV12-3 or TRBV12-4 and TRBJ2-1, with D possibly being TRBD2 (6 bases). V shed 6 bases and J shed 10 bases, with 13 bases lying between them. The CDR3 spans 12 residues. The CDR3 DNA is TGTGCCAGCAGCCCAATAGGAGGGGAGCAGTTCTTC. This sequence encodes CASSPIGGEQFF.

This clonotype was detected ten times or more. This chain links TRBV15 with TRBJ2-1; D possibly corresponds to TRBD1 (5 bases). CDR1 and CDR2 (germline): LNHNV, YYDKDF (reference sequence). This CDR3 contains 15 residues. Trimming shortened V by 5 bases and J by 2 bases, and 13 bases separated the two germline ends. The CDR3 spells CATSGSTVPYNEQFF. Here the CDR3 DNA reads TGTGCCACCAGCGGGTCGACAGTACCCTACAATGAGCAGTTCTTC.

The sample holds a few counts of this clonotype. This chain uses TRBV7-9 with TRBJ1-2; D remains ambiguous. The CDR3 is 13 residues long. Germline CDR1 reads SEHNR; CDR2 reads FQNEAQ (reference sequence). The V end lost 3 bases, the J end lost 8 bases, and 13 bases lay between the germline ends. In nucleotides, the CDR3 is TGTGCCAGCAGCTTTACTGAGAGTGGAGGCTACACCTTC. Its translation: CASSFTESGGYTF.

The J gene is TRBJ2-1, the V gene TRBV2; unclear D gene. The ends were cut back, 9 bases at V and 5 bases at J, with 8 bases in the middle. CDR3 length: 11 amino acids. The V gene's germline CDR1 is SNHLY and CDR2 FYNNEI. Written as DNA, the CDR3 is TGTGCCAGTCTGGCCGACAATGAGCAGTTCTTC. Translation gives CASLADNEQFF.

This clonotype showed up many times. The V call is TRBV28, the J call TRBJ2-7; the match to TRBD2 covers 8 bases. Germline CDR1 reads MDHEN; CDR2 reads SYDVKM. The CDR3 is made up of 16 amino acids. Germline trimming cut 2 bases from V and 1 base from J; bases unmatched to any gene: 7. The CDR3 loop is CASSLVGSGGSYEQYF. In DNA, the CDR3 is TGTGCCAGCAGTTTAGTGGGATCGGGGGGGTCCTACGAGCAGTACTTC.

This clonotype came up once. V gene TRBV6-1 combines with J gene TRBJ1-5; D is unclear. The CDR3 spans 12 residues. The V and J ends lost 2 bases and 9 bases respectively, with 8 bases between them. CDR1 is MNHNS and CDR2 is SASEGT in the germline V gene. Here the CDR3 reads CASSEYPGPQHF. CDR3 in DNA: TGTGCCAGCAGTGAATACCCAGGGCCCCAGCATTTT.

In this sample, this clonotype turned up many times. A junction end diverges from the germline sequence, so it may reflect a read error. J is TRBJ2-1 and V is TRBV5-1; 11 bases align to TRBD2. The germline V gene encodes CDR1 SGHRS and CDR2 YFSETQ. The CDR3 consists of 14 residues. CDR3 residues: CASSPGTSGSSEIF. CDR3 DNA: TGCGCCAGCAGTCCCGGGACTAGCGGCTCCTCCGAGATCTTC.

A few counts support this clonotype. The V and J genes are TRBV10-3 and TRBJ2-1; D possibly corresponds to TRBD1 (6 bases). This CDR3 is 13 amino acids long. The germline V gene encodes CDR1 ENHRY and CDR2 SYGVKD. Trimming took off 3 bases at V and 13 bases at J, with 16 bases between the two ends. DNA of the CDR3: TGTGCCATCAGTGATTCAGGGGCGCGGACCCAGTTCTTC. It codes for CAISDSGARTQFF.

The V and J genes are TRBV27 and TRBJ2-7; a weak D match, TRBD1 (6 bases). Germline CDR1 and CDR2: MNHEY and SMNVEV (reference sequence). V dropped 5 bases and J dropped 8 bases, with 16 bases sitting between them. The CDR3 sequence is 13 residues long. CDR3: CASSRTASNKQYF. The DNA for the CDR3 is TGTGCCAGCAGTAGGACAGCTAGTAACAAGCAGTACTTC.

This clonotype was recorded at least ten times. The rearrangement uses TRBV28 and TRBJ2-7; perhaps D is TRBD1 or TRBD2 (5 bases each). CDR1 MDHEN and CDR2 SYDVKM come from the germline V gene. V was cut by 4 bases and J by 7 bases, with 11 bases left in between. The CDR3 length is 12 residues. CDR3 coding DNA: TGTGCCAGCAGTTCCGGTGGGGGTGAGCAGTACGTC. Amino acids: CASSSGGGEQYV.

The chain employs TRBV12-5 and TRBJ2-3, with D possibly being TRBD2 (6 bases). The germline CDR1 and CDR2 sequences are LGHNT and FRNRAP. Between the trimmed V and J ends, which lost 7 bases and 4 bases, there was a span of 15 bases. This CDR3 is built from 14 residues. Here the CDR3 DNA reads TGTGCTAGTGACCGGGTGGAGGGATCAGATACGCAGTATTTT. It yields the protein CASDRVEGSDTQYF.

This clonotype showed up many times. The CDR3 DNA is TGTGCCAGCAGACAATCACGGAGCACAGATACGCAGTATTTT. It translates to CASRQSRSTDTQYF. This chain uses TRBV12-3 or TRBV12-4 with TRBJ2-3; unclear D gene. This CDR3 is 14 amino acids long. V shed 6 bases and J shed 0 bases, with 10 bases lying between them.